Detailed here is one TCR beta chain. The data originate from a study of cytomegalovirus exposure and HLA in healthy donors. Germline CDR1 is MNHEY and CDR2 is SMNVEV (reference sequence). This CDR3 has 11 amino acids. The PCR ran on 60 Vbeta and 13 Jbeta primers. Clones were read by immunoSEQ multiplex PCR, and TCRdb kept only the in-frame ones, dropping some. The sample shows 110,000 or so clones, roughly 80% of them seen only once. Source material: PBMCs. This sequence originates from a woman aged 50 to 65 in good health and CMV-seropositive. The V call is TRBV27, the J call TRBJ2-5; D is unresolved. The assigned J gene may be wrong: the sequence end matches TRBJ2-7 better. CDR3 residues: CASDPLYEQYF. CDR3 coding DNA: TGTGCCAGCGATCCCCTCTACGAGCAGTACTTC.